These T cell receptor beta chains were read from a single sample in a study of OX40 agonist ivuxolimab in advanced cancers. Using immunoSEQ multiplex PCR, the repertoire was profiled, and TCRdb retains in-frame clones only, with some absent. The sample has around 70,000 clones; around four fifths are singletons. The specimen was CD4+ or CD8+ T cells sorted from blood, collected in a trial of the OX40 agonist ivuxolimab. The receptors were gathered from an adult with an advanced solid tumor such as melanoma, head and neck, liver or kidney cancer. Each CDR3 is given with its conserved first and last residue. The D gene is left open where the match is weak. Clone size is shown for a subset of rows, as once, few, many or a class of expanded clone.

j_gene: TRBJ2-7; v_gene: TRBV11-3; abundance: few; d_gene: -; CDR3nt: TGTGCCAGCAGTTTCAGCCCCACCTACGAGCAGTACTTC; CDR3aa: CASSFSPTYEQYF
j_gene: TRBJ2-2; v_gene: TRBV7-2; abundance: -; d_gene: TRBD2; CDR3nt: TGTGCCAGCAGCTTAGCGGGGCTAGCGGGAGCAACCGGGGAGCTGTTTTTT; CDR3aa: CASSLAGLAGATGELFF
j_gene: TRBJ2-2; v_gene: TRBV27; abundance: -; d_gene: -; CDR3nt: TGTGCCAGCATCTCCTATCTTCGCAGGGAAGGCACCGGGGAGCTGTTTTTT; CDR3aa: CASISYLRREGTGELFF
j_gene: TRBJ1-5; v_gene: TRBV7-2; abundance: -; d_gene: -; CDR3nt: TGTGCCAGCAGCTTAGATCAGGGGACCCAGCCCCAGCATTTT; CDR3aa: CASSLDQGTQPQHF
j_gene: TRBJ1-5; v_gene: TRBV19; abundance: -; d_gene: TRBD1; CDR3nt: TGTGCCAGTAGGGCTTTACGAGACAGGGATCAGCCCCAGCATTTT; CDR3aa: CASRALRDRDQPQHF
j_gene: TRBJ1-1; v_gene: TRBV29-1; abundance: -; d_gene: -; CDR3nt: TGCAGCGTTGGGGGACATCCGAACACTGAAGCTTTCTTT; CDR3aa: CSVGGHPNTEAFF
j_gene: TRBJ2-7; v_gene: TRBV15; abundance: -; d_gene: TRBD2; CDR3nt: TGTGCCACCAGCAGAGCCCCCAATCAGGGAGGGTACGAGCAGTACTTC; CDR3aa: CATSRAPNQGGYEQYF
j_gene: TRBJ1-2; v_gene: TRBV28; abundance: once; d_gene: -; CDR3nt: TGTGCCAGCAGTGAACAGGGAAACTATGGCTACACCTTC; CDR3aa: CASSEQGNYGYTF
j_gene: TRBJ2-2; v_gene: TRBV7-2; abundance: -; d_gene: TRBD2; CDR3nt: TGTGCCAGCAGCTCCACCTCTAGCGGGAGTACCGGGGAGCTGTTTTTT; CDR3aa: CASSSTSSGSTGELFF
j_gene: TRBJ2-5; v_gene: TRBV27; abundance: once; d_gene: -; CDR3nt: TGTGCCAGCAGTTCCGTCGCGGCCAGCCAAGAGACCCAGTACTTC; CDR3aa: CASSSVAASQETQYF
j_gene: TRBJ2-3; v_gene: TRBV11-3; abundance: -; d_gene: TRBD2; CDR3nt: TGTGCCAGCAGCTTGGGGCTAGCGGGAGGCCCACGCACAGATACGCAGTATTTT; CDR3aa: CASSLGLAGGPRTDTQYF
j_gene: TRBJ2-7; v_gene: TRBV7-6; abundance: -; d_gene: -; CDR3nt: TGTGCCAGCAGCTTAGTGGAGACGGGCGCCTACGAGCAGTACTTC; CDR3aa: CASSLVETGAYEQYF
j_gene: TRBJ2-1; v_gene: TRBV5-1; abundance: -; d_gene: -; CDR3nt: TGCGCCAGCAGCCCCGGACGGAGCTCCTACAATGAGCAGTTCTTC; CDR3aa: CASSPGRSSYNEQFF
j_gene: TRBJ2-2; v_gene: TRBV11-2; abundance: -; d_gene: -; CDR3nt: TGTGCCAGCAGCTTAGGTTCCTGGGAGCCGAACACCGGGGAGCTGTTTTTT; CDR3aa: CASSLGSWEPNTGELFF
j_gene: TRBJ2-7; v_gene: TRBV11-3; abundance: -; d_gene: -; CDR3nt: TGTGCCAGCAGCTGGGCAGGGAGCGAGCAGTACTTC; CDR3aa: CASSWAGSEQYF
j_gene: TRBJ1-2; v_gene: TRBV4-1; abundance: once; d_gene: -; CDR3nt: TGCGCCAGCAGCCAACCCGGGACACGAACACCTCCAGATGAGAGCTACACCTTC; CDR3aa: CASSQPGTRTPPDESYTF
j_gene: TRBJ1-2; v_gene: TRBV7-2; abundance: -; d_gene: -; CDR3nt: TGTGCCAGCAGCCCCGAGGGGACGCTCTTCTATGGCTACACCTTC; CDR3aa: CASSPEGTLFYGYTF
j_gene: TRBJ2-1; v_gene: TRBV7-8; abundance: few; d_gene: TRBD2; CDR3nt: TGTGCCAGCAGCTTGTCTAGCGGGTATTACAATGAGCAGTTCTTC; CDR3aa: CASSLSSGYYNEQFF
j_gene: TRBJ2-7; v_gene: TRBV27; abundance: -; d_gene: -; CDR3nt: TGTGCCAGCAGTTTGATTGGCTCCTACGAGCAGTACTTC; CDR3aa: CASSLIGSYEQYF
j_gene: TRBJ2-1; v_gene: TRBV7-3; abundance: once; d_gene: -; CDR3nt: TGTGCCAGCAGCATAGCGTCGAGCTCCTACAATGAGCAGTTCTTC; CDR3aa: CASSIASSSYNEQFF
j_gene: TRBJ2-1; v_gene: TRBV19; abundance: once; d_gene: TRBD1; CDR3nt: TGTGCCAGTAGTATTCCCCGGGACAGGGACAATGAGCAGTTCTTC; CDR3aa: CASSIPRDRDNEQFF
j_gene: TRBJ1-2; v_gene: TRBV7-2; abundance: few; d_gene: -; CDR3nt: TGTGCCAGCAGTCGACCAGGGAGCGGGGGCTATGGCTACACCTTC; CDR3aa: CASSRPGSGGYGYTF
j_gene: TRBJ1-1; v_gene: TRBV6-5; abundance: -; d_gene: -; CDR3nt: TGTGCCAGCAGTTATCGAAGCGGTGAAGCTTTCTTT; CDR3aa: CASSYRSGEAFF
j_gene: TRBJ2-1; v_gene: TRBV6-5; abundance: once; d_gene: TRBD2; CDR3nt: TGTGCCAGCAGCTACATAGCGGGGGGCTCCTACAATGAGCAGTTCTTC; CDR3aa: CASSYIAGGSYNEQFF
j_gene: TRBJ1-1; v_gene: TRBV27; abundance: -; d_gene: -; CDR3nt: TGTGCCAGCAGTTTAGATTCATGGAATTGGGGGACTGAAGCTTTCTTT; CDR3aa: CASSLDSWNWGTEAFF
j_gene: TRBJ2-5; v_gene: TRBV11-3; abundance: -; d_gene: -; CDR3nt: TGTGCCAGCAGCCCCCGACAGGGAGGAGGGGAGACCCAGTACTTC; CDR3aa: CASSPRQGGGETQYF
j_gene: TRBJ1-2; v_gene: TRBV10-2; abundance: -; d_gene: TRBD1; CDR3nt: TGCGCCAGCAGTGACCCGGGACAGCCAAACTATGGCTACACCTTC; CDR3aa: CASSDPGQPNYGYTF
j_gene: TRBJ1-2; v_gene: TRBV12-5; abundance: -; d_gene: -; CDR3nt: TGTGCTAGTGGTTTGGTACTAACCGGGAACTATGGCTACACCTTC; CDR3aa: CASGLVLTGNYGYTF
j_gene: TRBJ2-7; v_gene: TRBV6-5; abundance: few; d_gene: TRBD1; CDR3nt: TGTGCCAGCAGTTACTCAGCAGGGGGCGACTACGAGCAGTACTTC; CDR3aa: CASSYSAGGDYEQYF
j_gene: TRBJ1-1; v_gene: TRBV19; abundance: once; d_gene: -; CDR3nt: TGTGCCAGTAGTATGGGAAATGAAGCTTTCTTT; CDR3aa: CASSMGNEAFF
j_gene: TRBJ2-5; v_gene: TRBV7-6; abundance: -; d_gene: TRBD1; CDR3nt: TGTGCCAGCAGCTTAGGGGACAGGGACAGAAAAGAGACCCAGTACTTC; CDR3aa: CASSLGDRDRKETQYF
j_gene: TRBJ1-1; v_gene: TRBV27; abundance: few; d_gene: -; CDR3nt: TGTGCCAGCAGTTTATACGGACAAAACACTGAAGCTTTCTTT; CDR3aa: CASSLYGQNTEAFF
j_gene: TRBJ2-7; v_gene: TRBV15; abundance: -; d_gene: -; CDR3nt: TGTGCCACCAGCAGAGATTCGGGCTCCTACGAGCAGTACTTC; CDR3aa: CATSRDSGSYEQYF
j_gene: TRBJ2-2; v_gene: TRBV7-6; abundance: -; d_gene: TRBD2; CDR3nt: TGTGCCAGCAGCTTAGTACCGGGAGGGCCGGAGACCGGGGAGCTGTTTTTT; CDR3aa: CASSLVPGGPETGELFF
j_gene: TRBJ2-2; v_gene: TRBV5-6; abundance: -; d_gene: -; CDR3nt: TGTGCCAGCAGCCTTCTGGCGGGGACCGGGGAGCTGTTTTTT; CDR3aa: CASSLLAGTGELFF
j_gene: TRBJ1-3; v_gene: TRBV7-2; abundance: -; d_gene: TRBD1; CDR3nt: TGTGCCAGCAGCCTAACCCCCCCCGGGACAGGGGCTGGAAACACCATATATTTT; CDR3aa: CASSLTPPGTGAGNTIYF
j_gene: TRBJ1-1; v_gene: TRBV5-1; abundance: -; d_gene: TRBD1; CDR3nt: TGCGCCAGCAGCTTGAAATCAGGGGGGAACACTGAAGCTTTCTTT; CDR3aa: CASSLKSGGNTEAFF
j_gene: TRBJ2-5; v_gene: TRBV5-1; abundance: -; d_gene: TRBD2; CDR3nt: TGCGCCAGCAGCTTGGTCGGGACTAGCGGGACAAAGACCCAGTACTTC; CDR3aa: CASSLVGTSGTKTQYF
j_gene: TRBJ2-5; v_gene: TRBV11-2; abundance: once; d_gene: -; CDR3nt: TGTGCCAGCAGCCCGCAACCGCAAGCAGAGACCCAGTACTTC; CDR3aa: CASSPQPQAETQYF
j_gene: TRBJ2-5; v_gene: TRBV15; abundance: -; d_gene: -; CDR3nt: TGTGCCACCGCTACTACAGAGACCCAGTACTTC; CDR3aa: CATATTETQYF
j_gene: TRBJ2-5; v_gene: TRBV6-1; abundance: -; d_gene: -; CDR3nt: TGTGCCAGCACCTCAAGTTTGGGGGTTCAAGAGACCCAGTACTTC; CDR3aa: CASTSSLGVQETQYF
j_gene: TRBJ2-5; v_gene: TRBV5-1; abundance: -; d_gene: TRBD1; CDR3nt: TGCGCCAGCAGCTGGACAGGGGGCATCCAAGAGACCCAGTACTTC; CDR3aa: CASSWTGGIQETQYF
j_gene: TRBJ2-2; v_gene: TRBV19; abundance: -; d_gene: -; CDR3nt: TGTGCCTCGGACTCCGGGGAGGCCCCGCCCCCACCCGGGGAGCTGTTTTTT; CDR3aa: CASDSGEAPPPPGELFF
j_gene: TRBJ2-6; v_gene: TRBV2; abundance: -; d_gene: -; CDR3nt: TGTGCCAGCAATGTTGGCAGGACTGGGTCTGGGGCCAACGTCCTGACTTTC; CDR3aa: CASNVGRTGSGANVLTF
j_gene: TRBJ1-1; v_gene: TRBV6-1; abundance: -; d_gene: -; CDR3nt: TGTGCCAGCACTTCCCCGCGGATTTACACTGAAGCTTTCTTT; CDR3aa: CASTSPRIYTEAFF
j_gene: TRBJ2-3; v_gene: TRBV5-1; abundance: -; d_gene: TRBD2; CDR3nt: TGCGCCAGCAAGGCGGGAGGACCGGATACGCAGTATTTT; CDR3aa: CASKAGGPDTQYF
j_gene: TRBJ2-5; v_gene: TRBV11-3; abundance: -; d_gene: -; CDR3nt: TGTGCCAGCAGCCCCCGGCGAGGACCTTGGGAGACCCAGTACTTC; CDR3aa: CASSPRRGPWETQYF
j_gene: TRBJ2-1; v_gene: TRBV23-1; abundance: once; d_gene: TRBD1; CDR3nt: TGCGCCAGCAGTCATCCGGGACAGGGATACAATGAGCAGTTCTTC; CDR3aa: CASSHPGQGYNEQFF
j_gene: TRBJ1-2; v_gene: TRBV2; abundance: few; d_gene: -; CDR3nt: TGTGCCAGCAGCTCCGACGGTAACTATGGCTACACCTTC; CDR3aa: CASSSDGNYGYTF